This T cell receptor (beta chain) comes out of a study of T cells in Graves' hyperthyroidism and ophthalmopathy. This clonotype has at least ten counts. Clinical symptoms, serum thyroxine, TRAb, thyroid ultrasound and orbital computed tomography informed diagnoses. In germline, CDR1 is SNHLY, CDR2 FYNNEI. This CDR3 comprises 13 residues. V lost 0 bases, J lost 3 bases, and 6 bases lay in between. The investigators amplified TCR beta CDR3 regions from RNA transcripts. The primer set for the first-round RT-PCR of the TCR CDR3 was HTBI. In TCRdb, the multiplex PCR reads were re-called with MiXCR into one record per CDR3 protein. Here the sample spans approximately 520,000 distinct CDR3 sequences, 24% being singletons.

The sample comprised blood. This sequence joins TRBV2 and TRBJ2-7; D remains ambiguous. This receptor was obtained from a woman in her twenties or thirties with Graves' ophthalmopathy. CDR3 sequence reads: CASSEAAYYEQYF. The CDR3 nucleotides are TGTGCCAGCAGTGAAGCGGCCTACTACGAGCAGTACTTC.